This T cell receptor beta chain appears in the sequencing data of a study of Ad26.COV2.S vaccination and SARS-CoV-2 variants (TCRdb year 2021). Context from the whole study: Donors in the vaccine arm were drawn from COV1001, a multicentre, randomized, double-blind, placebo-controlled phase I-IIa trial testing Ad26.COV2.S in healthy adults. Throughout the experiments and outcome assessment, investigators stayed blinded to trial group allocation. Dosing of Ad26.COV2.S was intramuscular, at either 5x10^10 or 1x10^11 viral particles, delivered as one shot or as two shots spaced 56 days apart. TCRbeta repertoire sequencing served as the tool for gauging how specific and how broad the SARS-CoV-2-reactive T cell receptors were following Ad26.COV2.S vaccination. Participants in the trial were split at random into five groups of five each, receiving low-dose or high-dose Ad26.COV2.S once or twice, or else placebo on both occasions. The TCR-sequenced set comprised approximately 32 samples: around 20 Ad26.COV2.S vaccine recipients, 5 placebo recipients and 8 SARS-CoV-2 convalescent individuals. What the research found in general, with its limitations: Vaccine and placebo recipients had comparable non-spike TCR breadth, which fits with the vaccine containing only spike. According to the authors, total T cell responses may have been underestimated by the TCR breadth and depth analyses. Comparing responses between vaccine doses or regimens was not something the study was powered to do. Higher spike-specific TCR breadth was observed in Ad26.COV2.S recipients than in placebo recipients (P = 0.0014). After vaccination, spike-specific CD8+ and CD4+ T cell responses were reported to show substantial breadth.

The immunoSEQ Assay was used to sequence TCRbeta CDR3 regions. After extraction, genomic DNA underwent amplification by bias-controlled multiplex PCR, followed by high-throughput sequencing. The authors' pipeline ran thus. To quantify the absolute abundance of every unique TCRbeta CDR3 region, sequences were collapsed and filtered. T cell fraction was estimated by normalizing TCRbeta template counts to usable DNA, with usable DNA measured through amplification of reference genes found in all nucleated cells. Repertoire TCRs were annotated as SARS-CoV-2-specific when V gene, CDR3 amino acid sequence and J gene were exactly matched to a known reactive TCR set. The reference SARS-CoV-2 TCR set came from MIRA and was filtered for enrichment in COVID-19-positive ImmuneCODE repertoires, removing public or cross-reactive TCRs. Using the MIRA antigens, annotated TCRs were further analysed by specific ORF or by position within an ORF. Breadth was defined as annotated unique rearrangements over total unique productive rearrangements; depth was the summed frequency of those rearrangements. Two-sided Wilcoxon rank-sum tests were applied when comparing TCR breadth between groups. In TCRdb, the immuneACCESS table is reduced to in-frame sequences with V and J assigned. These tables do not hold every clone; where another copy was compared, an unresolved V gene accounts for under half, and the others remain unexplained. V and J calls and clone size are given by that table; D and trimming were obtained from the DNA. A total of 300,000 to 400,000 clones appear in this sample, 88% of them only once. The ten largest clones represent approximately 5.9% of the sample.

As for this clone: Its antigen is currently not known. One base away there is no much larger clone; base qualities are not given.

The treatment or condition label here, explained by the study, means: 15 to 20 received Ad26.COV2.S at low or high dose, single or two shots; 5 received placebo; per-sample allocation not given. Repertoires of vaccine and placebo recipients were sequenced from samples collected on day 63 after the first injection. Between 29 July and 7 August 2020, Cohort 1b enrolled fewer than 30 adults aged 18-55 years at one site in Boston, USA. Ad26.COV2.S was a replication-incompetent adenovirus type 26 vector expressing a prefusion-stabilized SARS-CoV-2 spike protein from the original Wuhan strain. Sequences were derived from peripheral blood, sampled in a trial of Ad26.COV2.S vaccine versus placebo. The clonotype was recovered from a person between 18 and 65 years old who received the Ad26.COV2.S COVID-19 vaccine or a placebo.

The CDR3 protein sequence reads: CASSWSNTGELFF. The sequence in DNA is TGTGCCAGCAGTTGGAGCAACACCGGGGAGCTGTTTTTT. The receptor chain draws on TRBV6-6 and TRBJ2-2; no D gene is confidently identified. The CDR3, cysteine through phenylalanine, is 13 amino acids long. Of the read, only the CDR3 DNA is kept; its 39 bases are in frame from base 1. V gives up 4 bases and J gives up 2 bases, and the segment between their germline ends measures 5 bases. CDR1 MNHNY and CDR2 SVGAGI are derived from the germline V gene (reference sequence).